Presented here are 24 T cell receptor beta chains from one specimen sequenced in a study of T-cell memory formation after mild COVID-19 (dated by TCRdb to about 2021). The library was prepared using 5' RACE. Sequencing took place on an Illumina NovaSeq 6000. TCRdb took the public reads, trimmed them with fastp at Q25, ran MiXCR for clone calling and kept in-frame beta chains. Rows with a matching CDR3 protein are joined into one entry that keeps the most common DNA and genes. A total of 170,000 or so distinct CDR3 sequences appear in this sample, roughly a fifth of them only once. The ten biggest clones cover 20% to 25% of the sample. The sample was PBMCs or a T cell subset sorted from them (not recorded which). The origin of the receptors is an adult woman who had mild COVID-19 (a few samples of this study predate the infection). The sample titles of this study are shuffled in the database, so cell type and time point are left out; the donor was told from shared clones.

This clonotype was detected many times. The chain uses TRBV11-3 and TRBJ2-7; TRBD2 matches 15 bases. The V and J ends lost 5 bases and 3 bases, in that order; junction bases with no gene match: 8. CDR1 is SGHNT and CDR2 is YENEEA in the germline V gene. The CDR3 is 17 residues long. The CDR3 nucleotides read TGTGCCAGCAGCGCAAGGGGACTAGCGGGAGGAAGCTACGAGCAGTACTTC. Protein: CASSARGLAGGSYEQYF.

The chain uses TRBV5-1 and TRBJ1-2; TRBD1 aligns across 8 bases. The V gene's germline CDR1 is SGHRS and CDR2 YFSETQ. The CDR3 length is 16 residues. V lost 0 bases and J lost 7; bases outside the gene matches: 11. CDR3 in amino acids: CASSLDQGASTSGYTF. The CDR3 DNA sequence: TGCGCCAGCAGCTTGGATCAGGGGGCATCCACTAGTGGCTACACCTTC. Combining the CDR3 with reference TRBV5-1 and TRBJ1-2 gives the whole variable domain KAGVTQTPRYLIKTRGQQVTLSCSPISGHRSVSWYQQTPGQGLQFLFEYFSETQRNKGNFPGRFSGRQFSNSRSEMNVSTLELGDSALYLCASSLDQGASTSGYTFGSGTRLTVV.

This clonotype was detected once. The rearrangement joins TRBV10-3 to TRBJ2-7; 7 bases are shared with TRBD1. Germline loops: CDR1 ENHRY, CDR2 SYGVKD. The CDR3 runs 13 residues. V gave up 6 bases and J gave up 3 bases; unmatched junction bases: 5. The CDR3 loop reads CAISDRDYYEQYF. The CDR3 nucleotides are TGTGCCATCAGCGACAGGGATTACTACGAGCAGTACTTC.

This chain joins TRBV11-2 and TRBJ2-1; D possibly matches TRBD1 or TRBD2 (5 bases each). The V and J ends lost 5 bases and 4 bases respectively, with 18 bases between them. The CDR3 is made up of 16 amino acids. Per germline, CDR1 SGHAT and CDR2 FQNNGV. CDR3 coding DNA: TGTGCCAGCAGCACAAATCCGGGACCGCTTTACAATGAGCAGTTCTTC. It specifies CASSTNPGPLYNEQFF.

The chain carries TRBV4-1 and TRBJ2-7; D could derive from TRBD1 or TRBD2 (5 bases each). There are 15 residues in the CDR3. Germline V lookup: CDR1 MGHRA, CDR2 YSYEKL. V was pared by 1 base and J by 2 bases, with 12 bases between. CDR3 bases: TGCGCCAGCAGCCAAGTGAAGACGGGACCCTACGAGCAGTACTTC. Protein product: CASSQVKTGPYEQYF.

This clonotype was counted a few times. The rearrangement links TRBV5-4 to TRBJ2-1; TRBD2 matches at 8 bases. V lost 0 bases, J lost 8 bases, and 7 bases stayed unmatched. The CDR3 totals 15 residues. Germline CDR1 SGHNT, CDR2 YYREEE (reference sequence). The CDR3: CASSLGREGLDEQFF. CDR3 sequence (DNA): TGTGCCAGCAGCTTGGGCCGGGAGGGCCTCGATGAGCAGTTCTTC.

This clonotype was detected only a few times. V gene TRBV19 combines with J gene TRBJ2-1; possibly TRBD1 for D (6 bases). The germline gives CDR1 LNHDA, CDR2 SQIVND (reference sequence). The germline V and J ends were trimmed by 8 bases and 5 bases, with 16 bases remaining between them. The CDR3 loop spans 14 amino acids. The CDR3 sequence is CASGPGQRNNEQFF. In DNA, the CDR3 is TGTGCCAGTGGACCGGGACAACGAAACAATGAGCAGTTCTTC.

This clonotype was counted only a few times. This sequence joins TRBV20-1 and TRBJ1-3; a possible D gene is TRBD1 (5 bases). V lost 6 bases, J lost 3 bases, and 12 bases lay in between. The V gene's germline CDR1 is DFQATT and CDR2 SNEGSKA (reference sequence). The CDR3 is 13 amino acids. CDR3 nucleotide sequence: TGCAGTGCCCGAAGGGACGGTGGAAACACCATATATTTT. Translating gives CSARRDGGNTIYF.

This clonotype was picked up a small number of times. The genes are TRBV10-2 and TRBJ2-7; D remains ambiguous. Germline lookup yields CDR1 WSHSY and CDR2 SAAADI. CDR3 length: 15 residues. V was shortened by 5 bases and J by 0 bases, with 14 bases between the two germline ends. CDR3 sequence reads: CASSSPLGSSYEQYF. The CDR3 coding sequence is TGCGCCAGCAGTAGCCCGTTGGGAAGCTCCTACGAGCAGTACTTC.

The table lists this clonotype with a few counts. This chain connects TRBV6-5 to TRBJ1-3; D remains unclear. The CDR3 loop spans 16 amino acids. Trimming left V 0 bases short and J 4 bases short, with 13 bases between. Germline V gives CDR1 MNHEY, CDR2 SVGAGI. Written as DNA, the CDR3 is TGTGCCAGCAGTTACTCGGTGGGAGAAGGGGGAAACACCATATATTTT. This sequence encodes CASSYSVGEGGNTIYF.

In this sample, this clonotype turned up a few times. The V gene is TRBV18, the J gene TRBJ2-1; TRBD2 matches 7 bases. The germline V gene has CDR1 KGHSH and CDR2 LQKENI. This CDR3 comprises 18 residues. V trimming: 5 bases; J trimming: 2 bases; junction bases outside the gene matches: 15. The CDR3 DNA reads TGTGCCAGCTCAACCCCGCCGGGGAGGGAGTTTACCTACAATGAGCAGTTCTTC. Encoded protein: CASSTPPGREFTYNEQFF.

This clonotype has more than one count but fewer than ten. This rearrangement joins TRBV10-3 to TRBJ2-3; 8 nucleotides align to TRBD2. The ends lost 10 bases at V and 2 bases at J; junction bases unmatched: 5. Per germline, CDR1 ENHRY and CDR2 SYGVKD. This CDR3 spans 13 amino acids. The CDR3 bases are TGTGCCACGGGGGGGGCTATCACAGATACGCAGTATTTT. Protein product: CATGGAITDTQYF.

V usage is TRBV5-1 and J usage is TRBJ2-2; D not resolved. This CDR3 has 14 residues. Deletions cut 3 bases from V and 1 base from J, with 7 bases between. Germline CDR1 and CDR2: SGHRS and YFSETQ. This chain's CDR3 is CASSSLVNTGELFF. The CDR3 nucleotides are TGCGCCAGCAGCTCCCTAGTGAACACCGGGGAGCTGTTTTTT.

This clonotype has just a few counts. V usage is TRBV7-8 and J usage is TRBJ2-1; TRBD2 agrees at 10 bases. The CDR3 extends over 15 amino acids. CDR1 and CDR2 (germline): SGHVS, FQNEAQ. V lost 5 bases and J lost 5; bases outside the gene matches: 6. The CDR3 loop reads CASSPTSGFDNEQFF. CDR3 sequence (DNA): TGTGCCAGCAGCCCGACTAGCGGGTTCGACAATGAGCAGTTCTTC.

This chain uses TRBV21-1 with TRBJ2-3; the D call in the table, TRBD1, was not verified against the DNA. TRBV21-1 is tagged as a pseudogene. The CDR3 contains 17 residues. This CDR3 is CASSKGGTGSGTDTQYF. The CDR3 region has the DNA TGTGCCAGCAGCAAAGGAGGGACAGGGAGTGGGACAGATACGCAGTATTTT.

This clonotype was found a few times. This chain links TRBV4-3 with TRBJ2-1; 8 bases map to TRBD2. Per germline, CDR1 LGHNA and CDR2 YSLEER. The ends lost 0 bases at V and 4 bases at J; junction bases unmatched: 8. The CDR3 extends over 17 amino acids. CDR3 sequence reads: CASSQDVLLAEYNEQFF. The DNA of the CDR3 is TGCGCCAGCAGCCAAGACGTTTTACTAGCGGAGTACAATGAGCAGTTCTTC.

This rearrangement joins TRBV9 to TRBJ1-2, with D perhaps TRBD1 (6 bases). The CDR3 is 15 amino acids. Germline V gene sequence: CDR1 SGDLS, CDR2 YYNGEE. The V end lost 3 bases, the J end lost 5 bases, and 17 bases lay between the germline ends. The DNA of the CDR3 is TGTGCCAGCAGCGCATCCCAGGGGAGAGTTTATGGCTACACCTTC. Translated, it gives CASSASQGRVYGYTF.

The chain has TRBV9 and TRBJ2-7, with 9 bases identical to TRBD1. Per the germline V gene, CDR1 is SGDLS and CDR2 is YYNGEE. Trimming at V came to 3 bases and at J to 1 base, leaving 8 bases not matched to a gene. This CDR3 is 16 amino acids long. In DNA, the CDR3 is TGTGCCAGCAGCGAGGAAGGTGGGACAGGGTCCTACGAGCAGTACTTC. It yields the protein CASSEEGGTGSYEQYF.

Only a few counts were recorded for this clonotype. The rearrangement links TRBV27 to TRBJ1-2; D gene uncertain. CDR3 size: 16 residues. Trimming stripped 5 bases from V and 3 bases from J, with 19 bases between. Germline V CDR1 and CDR2: MNHEY, SMNVEV (reference sequence). CDR3 sequence (DNA): TGTGCCAGCAGTCCTTCATGGACCTCCGGGCACTATGGCTACACCTTC. Protein product: CASSPSWTSGHYGYTF.

This clonotype was detected a few times. The germline gene is not matched at one end of the junction; a read error may be the cause. J is TRBJ2-1 and V is TRBV5-6; no firm D call. Germline CDR1 SGHDT, CDR2 YYEEEE. The CDR3 runs 11 residues. CDR3 DNA sequence: TGTGCCAGCAGCTTAGGAGACGGTCTGATCTTC. This codes for CASSLGDGLIF.

The chain recombines TRBV20-1 with TRBJ1-2; D is ambiguous. There are 13 residues in the CDR3. CDR1 and CDR2 from the germline V gene are DFQATT and SNEGSKA (reference sequence). With 5 bases removed from V and 0 bases from J, the gap between germline ends came to 10 bases. CDR3 coding DNA: TGCAGTGCTGAGGTTATAGCTAACTATGGCTACACCTTC. Its protein product is CSAEVIANYGYTF.

This clonotype has a handful of counts. V gene TRBV10-3 combines with J gene TRBJ2-1, with 14 bases aligning to TRBD2. Per the germline V gene, CDR1 is ENHRY and CDR2 is SYGVKD. This CDR3 has 17 residues. V was pared by 10 bases and J by 14 bases, with 22 bases of the junction left unmatched. The CDR3 nucleotides are TGTGCCACCTTAAGACCTGGGACTAGCGGGAGTAGGATGAGCAAGTTCTTC. It yields the protein CATLRPGTSGSRMSKFF.

The chain recombines TRBV6-1 with TRBJ1-1, with 8 nucleotides matching TRBD1. V was pared by 2 bases and J by 3 bases, with 8 bases of the junction left unmatched. From germline, CDR1 is MNHNS and CDR2 SASEGT. This CDR3 spans 16 amino acids. CDR3 nucleotides: TGTGCCAGCAGTGAATGGAAGGGACAGGTCTACACTGAAGCTTTCTTT. Its protein is CASSEWKGQVYTEAFF.

The chain recombines TRBV24-1 with TRBJ1-2; D gene ambiguous. The CDR3 is made up of 12 amino acids. The V gene lost 1 base and the J gene lost 4 bases, with 3 bases spanning the gap. Germline V gene data show CDR1 as KGHDR and CDR2 as SFDVKD. The CDR3 loop is CATSDLFYGYTF. The DNA for the CDR3 is TGTGCCACCAGTGATTTATTCTATGGCTACACCTTC.